The clone carrying this T cell receptor (beta chain) showed up many times. The antigen is unknown. The data belong to a study of regulatory T cells in long-lasting Graves disease. Overall study results and limits: A limited number of samples was an acknowledged limitation. Persistent disease favored TRBV28, TRBJ1-2 and TRBJ2-5.

V was cut by 1 base and J by 0 bases, with 10 bases left in between. Germline-derived CDR1 and CDR2 are SGHAT and FQNNGV. CDR3 length: 16 amino acids. HTBI primers from iRepertoire and Arm-PCR of CDR3 regions yielded the TCR beta libraries. Using its own MiXCR run on the multiplex PCR reads, TCRdb lists one record per CDR3 protein. The sample records about 400,000 distinct CDR3 sequences, around 20% being singletons. This sample's time point: persistent/refractory GD, antithyroid drugs over 5 years with positive TRAb. PBMC-extracted RNA yielded the TCR library. From each patient, roughly 9 milliliters of peripheral blood was drawn and collected into an EDTA anticoagulant tube.

The specimen comprised peripheral blood mononuclear cells (PBMCs), sampled when the disease was refractory, from a patient treated with antithyroid drugs. The chain employs TRBV11-2 and TRBJ1-5; D gene ambiguous. The receptor was isolated from a female donor with Graves disease. CDR3 DNA sequence: TGTGCCAGCAGCTTAGGAGGCCGGAATAGCAATCAGCCCCAGCATTTT. Protein: CASSLGGRNSNQPQHF.